This entry concerns a single T cell receptor beta chain. Authors' methods: For nucleated cells, counts were estimated from reference gene primer amplification. Profiled with immunoSEQ multiplex PCR; TCRdb holds only in-frame clones, not every one. Clone size and V and J calls were adopted from that table, with D and trimming inferred from the DNA. Counted here are more than 300,000 clones, about 90% occurring once; the ten biggest clones make up approximately 3.5%. V was cut by 4 bases and J by 0 bases, with 13 bases left in between. Germline-derived CDR1 and CDR2 are WSHSY and SAAADI. The CDR3 runs 16 residues. The source of the sample is a study of blood T cell repertoires in COVID-19. As for the study in general: The study drew acute and convalescent COVID-19 samples from the United States, Italy and Spain.

This clonotype originated in a woman under 30 who had recovered from COVID-19. The J gene is TRBJ2-1, the V gene TRBV10-2, with D possibly being TRBD2 (5 bases). The sequencing input was peripheral blood. CDR3 residues: CASSGGADPSYNEQFF. The CDR3 nucleotides read TGCGCCAGCAGTGGGGGAGCGGACCCCTCCTACAATGAGCAGTTCTTC.